Listed below are T cell receptor beta chains from one sample, sequenced in a study of blood T cell repertoires in COVID-19. Here immunoSEQ multiplex PCR was the method, and the copy in TCRdb shows in-frame clones only, minus some. In the table there are some 140,000 clones, roughly four fifths of which are singletons. The specimen was peripheral blood. The receptors stem from an elderly man with acute or convalescent COVID-19. CDR3s include the opening cysteine and the closing phenylalanine or tryptophan. D genes are given only for firm matches. Clone size appears in some rows only: once, few, many, or a class for an expanded clone.

CASSLEPAGWETQYF	TGTGCCAGCAGCTTAGAGCCAGCGGGGTGGGAGACCCAGTACTTC	TRBV11-2	NA	TRBJ2-5	TRBD2
CASSAQQGAGETQYF	TGTGCCAGCTCCGCCCAACAGGGGGCTGGGGAGACCCAGTACTTC	TRBV18	few	TRBJ2-5	TRBD1
CASSSGLAQPQHF	TGTGCCAGCAGTTCGGGTCTTGCCCAGCCCCAGCATTTT	TRBV6-4	NA	TRBJ1-5	NA
CASSLSRGDLRVDEQFF	TGTGCCAGCAGTTTATCGCGGGGGGACCTCAGGGTCGATGAGCAGTTCTTC	TRBV27	NA	TRBJ2-1	TRBD2
CASSSLAGGTTIQYF	TGTGCCAGCAGTTCCCTGGCGGGGGGTACCACGATTCAGTACTTC	TRBV28	NA	TRBJ2-4	TRBD2
CASSLLPNTDTQYF	TGTGCCAGCAGCTTACTGCCTAACACAGATACGCAGTATTTT	TRBV7-9	once	TRBJ2-3	NA
CASSLGGQGYEQYF	TGTGCCAGTAGTTTAGGGGGACAGGGCTACGAGCAGTACTTC	TRBV19	NA	TRBJ2-7	TRBD1
CASKHDRENTEAFF	TGTGCCAGCAAACACGACAGGGAGAACACTGAAGCTTTCTTT	TRBV6-5	NA	TRBJ1-1	TRBD1
CASSSGAGRVQFF	TGTGCCAGCAGCTCGGGAGCGGGGAGGGTGCAGTTCTTC	TRBV7-6	NA	TRBJ2-1	TRBD2
CASSRGDPGATNEKLFF	TGTGCCAGCAGCCGAGGGGATCCAGGGGCAACTAATGAAAAACTGTTTTTT	TRBV3-1/TRBV3-2	NA	TRBJ1-4	NA
CASSLAPSSGANVLTF	TGTGCCAGCTCTTTGGCCCCCAGCTCTGGGGCCAACGTCCTGACTTTC	TRBV18	NA	TRBJ2-6	NA
CASSHTGQQETQYF	TGCGCCAGCAGTCACACAGGCCAACAAGAGACCCAGTACTTC	TRBV23-1	NA	TRBJ2-5	NA
CRIPGQLNTEAFF	TGCCGTATCCCCGGACAGCTGAACACTGAAGCTTTCTTT	TRBV21-1	NA	TRBJ1-1	NA
CSVVNRRTEAFF	TGCAGCGTTGTTAACAGGCGGACTGAAGCTTTCTTT	TRBV29-1	NA	TRBJ1-1	NA
CASSQVGVSSGNTIYF	TGTGCCAGCAGCCAAGTTGGAGTCTCCTCTGGAAACACCATATATTTT	TRBV4-2	NA	TRBJ1-3	NA
CASSLLAGANTGELFF	TGTGCCAGTAGTCTCTTAGCGGGGGCGAACACCGGGGAGCTGTTTTTT	TRBV19	few	TRBJ2-2	TRBD2
CASSYMGVLAGEQETQYF	TGTGCCAGCAGCTACATGGGGGTCCTAGCGGGGGAACAAGAGACCCAGTACTTC	TRBV7-2	NA	TRBJ2-5	TRBD2
CASSSLDLAKNIQYF	TGTGCCAGCAGCTCTCTGGACTTAGCCAAAAACATTCAGTACTTC	TRBV11-3	NA	TRBJ2-4	NA
CASNIDEVTDTGELFF	TGTGCCAGCAACATTGATGAGGTAACGGACACCGGGGAGCTGTTTTTT	TRBV9	NA	TRBJ2-2	NA
CASSRNVQAYEQYF	TGTGCCAGCAGCCGGAACGTTCAGGCCTACGAGCAGTACTTC	TRBV3-1/TRBV3-2	many	TRBJ2-7	NA
CAWSVLTGGQEAFF	TGTGCCTGGAGTGTACTGACAGGGGGGCAAGAAGCTTTCTTT	TRBV30	once	TRBJ1-1	TRBD1
CASSQGTAGRNEQFF	TGCGCCAGCAGCCAAGGAACGGCAGGGCGGAATGAGCAGTTCTTC	TRBV4-3	NA	TRBJ2-1	NA
CASSLLSGSRAFF	TGTGCCAGCAGCTTATTAAGCGGGAGTAGAGCTTTCTTT	TRBV7-8	NA	TRBJ1-1	NA
CASSLGLPRGEQFF	TGTGCCAGCAGCCTGGGACTACCAAGGGGTGAGCAGTTCTTC	TRBV11-2	NA	TRBJ2-1	TRBD2
CASSMVGGSGNTIYF	TGTGCCAGTAGTATGGTCGGGGGCTCTGGAAACACCATATATTTT	TRBV19	NA	TRBJ1-3	NA
CASSLAPTSGGFTDTQYF	TGTGCTAGCAGCCTCGCCCCCACTAGCGGGGGGTTCACAGATACGCAGTATTTT	TRBV7-7	NA	TRBJ2-3	TRBD2
CASSPGPGYEQYF	TGTGCCAGCAGCCCAGGGCCGGGCTACGAGCAGTACTTC	TRBV7-8	NA	TRBJ2-7	NA
CASSYPGQGFFPGELFF	TGTGCCAGCAGTTATCCGGGACAGGGTTTTTTCCCCGGGGAGCTGTTTTTT	TRBV6-2/TRBV6-3	NA	TRBJ2-2	TRBD1
CASSERGNTGELFF	TGTGCCAGCAGTGAACGGGGGAACACCGGGGAGCTGTTTTTT	TRBV6-1	NA	TRBJ2-2	NA
CASSSYATGDYGYTF	TGTGCCAGCAGCTCCTATGCGACGGGGGACTATGGCTACACCTTC	TRBV7-2	NA	TRBJ1-2	NA
CASSLQGAGSGANVLTF	TGTGCCAGCAGCTTACAGGGGGCGGGCTCTGGGGCCAACGTCCTGACTTTC	TRBV7-2	NA	TRBJ2-6	TRBD1
CASSIEGALNAEAFF	TGTGCCAGTAGTATAGAGGGGGCCCTGAACGCTGAAGCTTTCTTT	TRBV19	NA	TRBJ1-1	NA
CASNTQGASTDTQYF	TGTGCCAGTAACACCCAGGGGGCTAGCACAGATACGCAGTATTTT	TRBV19	NA	TRBJ2-3	TRBD1
CASSPDRVGGELFF	TGTGCCAGCAGCCCCGACAGGGTGGGCGGGGAGCTGTTTTTT	TRBV5-4	few	TRBJ2-2	TRBD1
CASSQEGGQHHSPLHF	TGTGCCAGCAGCCAAGAAGGCGGACAGCATCATTCACCCCTCCACTTT	TRBV3-1/TRBV3-2	NA	TRBJ1-6	NA
CASSLRSSPGTEAFF	TGTGCCAGCAGCTTAAGATCATCCCCGGGCACTGAAGCTTTCTTT	TRBV7-2	NA	TRBJ1-1	NA
CASSLGGGGANQPQHF	TGTGCCAGCAGCTTAGGGGGAGGGGGGGCCAATCAGCCCCAGCATTTT	TRBV7-2	NA	TRBJ1-5	NA
CASSRERNSPLHF	TGCGCCAGCAGCCGAGAGAGGAATTCACCCCTCCACTTT	TRBV4-1	NA	TRBJ1-6	NA
CATSRVKGDSYNSPLHF	TGTGCCACCAGCAGAGTTAAGGGAGACTCCTATAATTCACCCCTCCACTTT	TRBV15	NA	TRBJ1-6	NA
CASSANSLEGNSPLHF	TGTGCCAGCAGTGCTAACAGCCTAGAGGGTAATTCACCCCTCCACTTT	TRBV28	NA	TRBJ1-6	NA
CASTQTGDSNQPQHF	TGTGCCAGTACCCAGACAGGCGATAGCAATCAGCCCCAGCATTTT	TRBV19	NA	TRBJ1-5	NA
CASSPGQRQAFF	TGTGCCAGCAGTCCAGGACAGCGTCAAGCTTTCTTT	TRBV12-3/TRBV12-4	NA	TRBJ1-1	NA
CASSQEGYGYTF	TGCGCCAGCAGTCAGGAGGGATATGGCTACACCTTC	TRBV23-1	NA	TRBJ1-2	NA
CASSPPGQGHTGELFF	TGTGCCAGCAGCCCCCCGGGACAGGGGCACACCGGGGAGCTGTTTTTT	TRBV7-2	NA	TRBJ2-2	TRBD1
CASSQQGTRNTEAFF	TGTGCCAGCAGCCAACAGGGGACCCGGAACACTGAAGCTTTCTTT	TRBV5-6	NA	TRBJ1-1	TRBD1
CASSFVQGSVGELFF	TGCGCCAGCAGCTTTGTCCAGGGGTCAGTAGGGGAGCTGTTTTTT	TRBV5-1	NA	TRBJ2-2	NA
CASSFSSGGYQETQYF	TGTGCCAGCAGCTTTTCTAGCGGGGGGTACCAAGAGACCCAGTACTTC	TRBV7-9	NA	TRBJ2-5	TRBD2
CASSQNPNGGSNQPQHF	TGTGCCAGCAGCCAAAACCCTAACGGTGGTAGCAATCAGCCCCAGCATTTT	TRBV7-2	NA	TRBJ1-5	NA
CALGSSYGYTF	TGTGCCCTCGGGTCTTCCTATGGCTACACCTTC	TRBV10-3	NA	TRBJ1-2	NA
CSVDRTGVQETQYF	TGCAGCGTTGATCGGACAGGGGTACAAGAGACCCAGTACTTC	TRBV29-1	NA	TRBJ2-5	TRBD1
CASSQGQGGDTYNEQFF	TGTGCCAGCAGCCAAGGTCAAGGGGGGGATACCTACAATGAGCAGTTCTTC	TRBV4-2	once	TRBJ2-1	NA
CASSYPLQGGAFF	TGTGCCAGCAGTTACCCTTTACAGGGGGGAGCTTTCTTT	TRBV6-6	once	TRBJ1-1	TRBD1
CASNRGDGNYGYTF	TGTGCCAGCAACCGGGGAGATGGGAACTATGGCTACACCTTC	TRBV6-6	NA	TRBJ1-2	NA
CASSERSRGHTIYF	TGTGCCAGCAGCGAACGAAGCAGGGGTCACACCATATATTTT	TRBV7-6	NA	TRBJ1-3	NA
CASSLPGNTEAFF	TGTGCCAGCAGTTTGCCGGGGAACACTGAAGCTTTCTTT	TRBV6-1	NA	TRBJ1-1	NA
CASSLAAEAYNEQFF	TGTGCCAGCAGCCTGGCGGCAGAAGCCTACAATGAGCAGTTCTTC	TRBV7-8	NA	TRBJ2-1	NA
CASGGQNTGELFF	TGTGCCAGCGGCGGACAGAACACCGGGGAGCTGTTTTTT	TRBV7-2	NA	TRBJ2-2	NA